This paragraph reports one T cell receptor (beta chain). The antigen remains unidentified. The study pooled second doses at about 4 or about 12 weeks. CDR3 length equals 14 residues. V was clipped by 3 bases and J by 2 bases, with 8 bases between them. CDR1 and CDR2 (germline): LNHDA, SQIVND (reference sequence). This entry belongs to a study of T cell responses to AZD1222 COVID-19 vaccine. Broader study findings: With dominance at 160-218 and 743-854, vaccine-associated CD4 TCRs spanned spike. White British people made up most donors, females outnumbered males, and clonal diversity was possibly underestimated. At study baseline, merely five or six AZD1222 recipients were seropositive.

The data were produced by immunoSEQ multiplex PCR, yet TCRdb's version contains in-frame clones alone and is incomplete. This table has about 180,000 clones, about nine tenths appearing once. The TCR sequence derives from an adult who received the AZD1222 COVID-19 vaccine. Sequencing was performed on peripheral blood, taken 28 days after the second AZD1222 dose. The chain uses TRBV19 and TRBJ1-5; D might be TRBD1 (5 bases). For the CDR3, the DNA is TGTGCCAGTAGTATTAAAGGGGGCAATCAGCCCCAGCATTTT. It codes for CASSIKGGNQPQHF.